These 28 T cell receptor beta chains were all obtained from the same sample, sequenced in a study of T-cell reconstitution after alpha-beta-depleted transplantation in children. Unique molecular identifiers tagged the TCRbeta library. In TCRdb, the PCR reads were re-called with MiXCR into one record per CDR3 protein. The sample records 450,000 to 550,000 distinct CDR3 sequences, more than 9.5% being singletons. This specimen was PBMCs, mostly from graft donor cells, taken 180 days after TCRalphabeta/CD19-depleted stem cell transplant. These receptors all come from a female patient between 2 and 15 years old who had a stem cell transplant for aplastic anemia, so the T cells may come from the graft donor.

The rearrangement joins TRBV3-1 to TRBJ2-7, with TRBD2 matching 9 bases. The CDR3 length is 14 residues. Germline-derived CDR1 and CDR2 are LGHDT and YNNKEL (reference sequence). The V and J ends lost 3 bases and 2 bases, in that order; junction bases with no gene match: 2. In DNA, the CDR3 is TGTGCCAGCAGCCAGGCTAGCGGGACCTACGAGCAGTACTTC. It yields the protein CASSQASGTYEQYF.

A few counts support this clonotype. The genes are TRBV7-8 and TRBJ2-7, with TRBD1 as a possible D gene (6 bases). The germline CDR1 and CDR2 sequences are SGHVS and FQNEAQ. The CDR3 is 14 amino acids. V was pared by 3 bases and J by 1 base, with 10 bases between. The CDR3 DNA reads TGTGCCAGCAGCTTCGGACAGATTTCCTACGAGCAGTACTTC. Amino acids: CASSFGQISYEQYF.

The chain employs TRBV18 and TRBJ1-3; 8 bases are shared with TRBD1. This CDR3 is 16 amino acids long. Losses at the gene ends were 3 bases for V and 2 bases for J; bases not matched to a gene: 6. Looked up from germline, CDR1 is KGHSH and CDR2 is LQKENI. In nucleotides, the CDR3 is TGTGCCAGCTCACCCAGGGGGCGTTCGACTGGAAACACCATATATTTT. Residues: CASSPRGRSTGNTIYF.

This clonotype has more than one count but fewer than ten. The V call is TRBV11-1, the J call TRBJ2-2; TRBD1 agrees at 10 bases. Unmatched junction bases numbered 8, after V lost 5 bases and J lost 5 bases. The CDR3 sequence is 16 residues long. Germline CDR1 and CDR2: SGHAT and FQDESV (reference sequence). The CDR3 DNA is TGTGCCAGCAGCGCCGGGACAGGGGCGCGAACCGGGGAGCTGTTTTTT. Translation: CASSAGTGARTGELFF. Full variable domain (outside the CDR3, taken from reference TRBV11-1 and TRBJ2-2): EAEVAQSPRYKITEKSQAVAFWCDPISGHATLYWYRQILGQGPELLVQFQDESVVDDSQLPKDRFSAERLKGVDSTLKIQPAELGDSAMYLCASSAGTGARTGELFFGEGSRLTVL.

This clonotype was detected ten times or more. The chain employs TRBV27 and TRBJ2-3; the match to TRBD1 covers 8 bases. Trimming removed 6 bases from V and 3 bases from J; junction bases left unmatched: 8. Per the germline V gene, CDR1 is MNHEY and CDR2 is SMNVEV (reference sequence). The CDR3 length is 15 residues. In DNA, the CDR3 is TGTGCCAGCAGCCTACAGGGGGGTCAAACAGATACGCAGTATTTT. Amino acid sequence: CASSLQGGQTDTQYF.

This clonotype was counted a few times. Sequence at one end of the junction differs from germline and may be a read error. V is TRBV7-9 and J is TRBJ2-1; 7 bases agree with TRBD2. The CDR3 totals 16 residues. Germline CDR1 is SEHNR and CDR2 is FQNEAQ (reference sequence). CDR3 nucleotides: TGTGCCGTCCAGTCAGACGGGGGGAAAGCGAGGAATGAACAGTTCTTC. Translated: CAVQSDGGKARNEQFF.

The V and J genes are TRBV19 and TRBJ2-7; either TRBD1 or TRBD2 may supply D (5 bases each). The V and J ends lost 6 bases and 3 bases respectively, with 12 bases between them. The germline V gene has CDR1 LNHDA and CDR2 SQIVND (reference sequence). The CDR3 spans 13 residues. The CDR3 spells CASSPGAHYEQYV. CDR3 nucleotide sequence: TGTGCCAGTAGCCCCGGGGCCCACTACGAGCAGTACGTC.

The chain couples TRBV7-9 to TRBJ1-5; no clear D. V was shortened by 0 bases and J by 5 bases, with 8 bases between the two germline ends. Germline CDR1 and CDR2: SEHNR and FQNEAQ (reference sequence). This CDR3 comprises 14 residues. The CDR3 bases are TGTGCCAGCAGCTTAGCAGGGATCGATCAGCCCCAGCATTTT. Protein sequence: CASSLAGIDQPQHF.

This clonotype occurred many times. V gene TRBV29-1 combines with J gene TRBJ1-1; unclear D gene. CDR1 and CDR2 from the germline V gene are SQVTM and ANQGSEA. V was clipped by 6 bases and J by 2 bases, with 7 bases between them. The CDR3 extends over 11 amino acids. CDR3 amino acids: CSVALNTEAFF. The CDR3, as DNA: TGCAGCGTCGCATTAAACACTGAAGCTTTCTTT.

This clonotype was counted many times. The chain has TRBV21-1 and TRBJ1-2; the table's D call TRBD1 went unverified against the DNA. TRBV21-1 is a known pseudogene. The CDR3 is 14 amino acids. CDR3 bases: TGTGCCAGCAGCAAAAGGATCAGGGAGCATGGCTACACCTTC. As protein: CASSKRIREHGYTF.

This clonotype occurred many times. The chain combines TRBV20-1 with TRBJ2-7; no firm D call. Trimming stripped 5 bases from V and 0 bases from J, with 14 bases between. Germline-derived CDR1 and CDR2 are DFQATT and SNEGSKA (reference sequence). The CDR3 contains 14 residues. CDR3 nucleotide sequence: TGCAGTGCTCCCACCGGACGGAGCTCCTACGAGCAGTACTTC. Protein sequence: CSAPTGRSSYEQYF.

J is TRBJ2-3 and V is TRBV12-3 or TRBV12-4; D may be TRBD2 (6 bases). Trimming cost V 3 bases and J 0 bases, with 16 bases left between them. The CDR3 sequence is 17 residues long. This chain's CDR3 is CASSFGRTTLSTDTQYF. CDR3 sequence (DNA): TGTGCCAGCAGTTTCGGACGGACTACACTTAGCACAGATACGCAGTATTTT.

The chain uses TRBV7-2 and TRBJ2-3; 11 nucleotides align to TRBD2. There are 17 residues in the CDR3. Germline assignment: CDR1 SGHTA and CDR2 FQGNSA. Unmatched junction bases numbered 5, after V lost 3 bases and J lost 0 bases. This chain's CDR3 is CASSFGLAGGSTDTQYF. CDR3 DNA: TGTGCCAGCAGCTTTGGGCTAGCGGGAGGAAGCACAGATACGCAGTATTTT.

DNA for the CDR3: TGCAGCGTCCCCGACAGGGTTGCCTATGGCTACACCTTC. It encodes CSVPDRVAYGYTF. The chain combines TRBV29-1 with TRBJ1-2, with 7 bases matching TRBD1. Germline assignment: CDR1 SQVTM and CDR2 ANQGSEA. The CDR3 length is 13 residues. J lost 4 bases, V lost 6 bases, and 8 bases had no gene match.

This clonotype has a handful of counts. V is TRBV10-3 and J is TRBJ1-2; D remains unclear. The length of the CDR3 is 14 residues. Looked up from germline, CDR1 is ENHRY and CDR2 is SYGVKD. V dropped 3 bases and J dropped 2 bases, with 10 bases sitting between them. The chain's CDR3 is CAISERGNNYGYTF. The CDR3 DNA reads as TGTGCCATCAGTGAAAGAGGGAACAACTATGGCTACACCTTC.

The genes are TRBV24-1 and TRBJ2-1; weak D call: TRBD2 (6 bases). Trimming shortened V by 4 bases and J by 1 base, and 10 bases separated the two germline ends. The CDR3 runs 15 residues. Germline loops: CDR1 KGHDR, CDR2 SFDVKD. In DNA form, the CDR3 reads TGTGCCACCAGTGAATGGGGGAGGTCCTACAATGAGCAGTTCTTC. Translation gives CATSEWGRSYNEQFF.

J is TRBJ1-2 and V is TRBV10-3, with D possibly TRBD1 on 6 matching bases. Germline lookup yields CDR1 ENHRY and CDR2 SYGVKD. This CDR3 is built from 14 residues. Trimming left V 6 bases short and J 1 base short, with 12 bases between. Here the CDR3 reads CAIRRQAINYGYTF. The CDR3 coding sequence is TGTGCCATCAGGCGACAGGCGATTAACTATGGCTACACCTTC.

This clonotype was seen repeatedly, ten times or more. The V call is TRBV12-3 or TRBV12-4, the J call TRBJ2-5, with D uncertain. V was clipped by 5 bases and J by 5 bases, with 18 bases between them. There are 15 residues in the CDR3. Here the CDR3 reads CASSPDGLTRETQYF. The CDR3, as DNA: TGTGCCAGCAGTCCCGACGGTCTTACCAGGGAGACCCAGTACTTC.

The chain's CDR3 is CASSNLRQTTTKGQYF. Here the CDR3 DNA reads TGTGCCAGCAGTAATCTTCGACAGACAACTACGAAGGGGCAGTACTTC. V is TRBV6-5 and J is TRBJ2-7; D perhaps matches TRBD1 (5 bases). V lost 5 bases to trimming and J lost 9 bases, with 26 bases between them. Germline V lookup: CDR1 MNHEY, CDR2 SVGAGI. The CDR3 loop spans 16 amino acids.

A few counts support this clonotype. The chain is built from TRBV21-1 and TRBJ1-1; the table's D call, TRBD1, was not checked against the DNA. TRBV21-1 counts as a pseudogene. The CDR3 is 15 residues long. CDR3 nucleotide sequence: TGTGCCAGCAGCACTCGGACACGCCCGCGGACTGAAGCTTTCTTT. Protein product: CASSTRTRPRTEAFF.

The V gene is TRBV14, the J gene TRBJ1-1, with D unresolved. V was trimmed by 2 bases and J by 1 base, leaving 20 bases between them. Germline lookup yields CDR1 SGHDN and CDR2 FVKESK. CDR3 length: 18 amino acids. CDR3 coding DNA: TGTGCCAGCAGCCAAACACACGGCTCCTTTCATCCGAACACTGAAGCTTTCTTT. The encoded protein is CASSQTHGSFHPNTEAFF. Variable domain in full (rest from reference TRBV14 and TRBJ1-1): EAGVTQFPSHSVIEKGQTVTLRCDPISGHDNLYWYRRVMGKEIKFLLHFVKESKQDESGMPNNRFLAERTGGTYSTLKVQPAELEDSGVYFCASSQTHGSFHPNTEAFFGQGTRLTVV.

This clonotype has a handful of counts. The chain links TRBV2 to TRBJ2-7; D possibly corresponds to TRBD1 (6 bases). Trimming pared 4 bases from V and 4 bases from J, leaving 11 bases between. This CDR3 region has 13 residues. In germline, CDR1 is SNHLY, CDR2 FYNNEI. The CDR3 here is CASSAGQHYEQYF. CDR3 DNA: TGTGCCAGCAGTGCGGGACAACATTACGAGCAGTACTTC. The full variable domain, with the rest looked up from reference TRBV2 and TRBJ2-7, is EPEVTQTPSHQVTQMGQEVILRCVPISNHLYFYWYRQILGQKVEFLVSFYNNEISEKSEIFDDQFSVERPDGSNFTLKIRSTKLEDSAMYFCASSAGQHYEQYFGPGTRLTVT.

This clonotype occurred a few times. The genes are TRBV19 and TRBJ2-1, with 8 bases identical to TRBD2. The length of the CDR3 is 15 residues. Germline V gene sequence: CDR1 LNHDA, CDR2 SQIVND (reference sequence). Trimming took 5 bases from V and 3 from J; bases not matched to a gene: 6. The chain's CDR3 is CASSVGRGDYNEQFF. The DNA for the CDR3 is TGTGCCAGTAGTGTCGGGAGGGGCGACTACAATGAGCAGTTCTTC.

V usage is TRBV4-2 and J usage is TRBJ1-2; a weak D match, TRBD1 (6 bases). Germline V CDR1 and CDR2: LGHNA, YNFKEQ. V lost 5 bases to trimming and J lost 4 bases, with 23 bases between them. This CDR3 contains 17 residues. The DNA of the CDR3 is TGTGCCAGCAGCAGATTGGACATTGGGGGGCGAAGCTATGGCTACACCTTC. Translation gives CASSRLDIGGRSYGYTF.

The chain joins TRBV28 to TRBJ1-2; weak D call: TRBD1 (5 bases). The CDR3 is made up of 12 amino acids. The germline V gene encodes CDR1 MDHEN and CDR2 SYDVKM. V shed 11 bases and J shed 8 bases, with 18 bases lying between them. This chain's CDR3 is CALRVGDQGYTF. CDR3 nucleotide sequence: TGTGCCCTCCGTGTAGGGGATCAGGGCTACACCTTC.

The chain uses TRBV5-1 and TRBJ2-5; 8 nucleotides line up with TRBD1. The CDR3 runs to 15 residues. Losses at the gene ends were 5 bases for V and 5 bases for J; bases not matched to a gene: 11. In germline, CDR1 is SGHRS, CDR2 YFSETQ. The CDR3 sequence: CASSGSRGLGETQYF. Here the CDR3 DNA reads TGCGCCAGCAGTGGAAGCAGGGGGCTTGGGGAGACCCAGTACTTC.

This clonotype was detected only a few times. This CDR3 reads CASSLRGNELRTGPRRKYTF. The CDR3 DNA sequence: TGTGCCAGCAGTTTAAGGGGCAACGAACTCCGAACAGGACCCCGACGAAAATACACCTTC. The chain couples TRBV27 to TRBJ1-2; D perhaps matches TRBD1 (5 bases). Germline CDR1 MNHEY, CDR2 SMNVEV (reference sequence). With 2 bases removed from V and 11 bases from J, the gap between germline ends came to 36 bases. CDR3 length equals 20 residues.

This clonotype occurred a few times. The rearrangement joins TRBV29-1 to TRBJ2-1; maybe TRBD1 (5 bases). Germline V gene lookup returns CDR1 SQVTM and CDR2 ANQGSEA. V was clipped by 4 bases and J by 2 bases, with 12 bases between them. The CDR3 consists of 14 residues. Here the CDR3 DNA reads TGCAGCGTTGTAAACAGGCTCCCCTACAATGAGCAGTTCTTC. Translation gives CSVVNRLPYNEQFF.